The 14 T cell receptor beta chains below were found in one sample sequenced in a study of a mutant IDH1 vaccine in newly diagnosed glioma. The antigens these receptors bind are not known. Time point denoted: week 35, safety follow-up. The content of each vaccine dose was 300 ug of mutant IDH1 20-mer peptide, and topical imiquimod accompanied it. The table came from immunoSEQ multiplex PCR; TCRdb's copy has only in-frame clones and leaves some out. The profile shows 60,000 to 65,000 clones, 80% to 90% of them singletons. Sequencing used PBMCs, obtained from a glioma patient whose treatment included an IDH1 peptide vaccine. These receptor sequences come from a man aged 35-49 years with glioma.

The V call is TRBV5-1, the J call TRBJ2-3, with D maybe TRBD2 (5 bases). The CDR3 is made up of 13 amino acids. CDR1 and CDR2 from the germline V gene are SGHRS and YFSETQ. V shed 0 bases and J shed 4 bases, with 6 bases lying between them. The CDR3 spells CASSLVLADTQYF. CDR3 nucleotides: TGCGCCAGCAGCTTGGTACTAGCAGATACGCAGTATTTT.

This chain joins TRBV20-1 and TRBJ2-1, with D unclear. Trimming took off 3 bases at V and 7 bases at J, with 7 bases between the two ends. Per germline, CDR1 DFQATT and CDR2 SNEGSKA (reference sequence). This CDR3 comprises 11 residues. CDR3 bases: TGCAGTGCTAGCGGGCAGAATGAGCAGTTCTTC. This sequence encodes CSASGQNEQFF.

The chain carries TRBV10-3 and TRBJ2-5; D unclear. Germline assignment: CDR1 ENHRY and CDR2 SYGVKD. Trimming took off 3 bases at V and 1 base at J, with 6 bases between the two ends. CDR3 length equals 13 residues. As DNA, the CDR3 is TGTGCCATCAGTGATGGCTTCCAAGAGACCCAGTACTTC. Translating gives CAISDGFQETQYF.

Here the CDR3 reads CASSMGWEETQYF. The CDR3 coding sequence is TGTGCCAGTAGTATGGGCTGGGAAGAGACCCAGTACTTC. This chain links TRBV19 with TRBJ2-5; no firm D call. The CDR3 has 13 amino acids. Germline lookup yields CDR1 LNHDA and CDR2 SQIVND (reference sequence). Trimming removed 3 bases from V and 3 bases from J, with 8 bases in between.

V and J are TRBV7-2 and TRBJ2-7; possibly TRBD2 for D (6 bases). The CDR3 covers 13 residues. Germline values: CDR1 SGHTA, CDR2 FQGNSA. V lost 0 bases and J lost 7, with 10 bases in between. CDR3 bases: TGTGCCAGCAGCTTAGCGCCTGGGAGGGAGCAGTACTTC. This codes for CASSLAPGREQYF.

The genes are TRBV18 and TRBJ2-3; the match to TRBD2 covers 13 bases. The CDR3 sequence is 18 residues long. V was clipped by 3 bases and J by 1 base; unmatched bases: 7. From germline, CDR1 is KGHSH and CDR2 LQKENI. The CDR3 here is CASSPRTSGSGGTDTQYF. The CDR3 coding sequence is TGTGCCAGCTCACCCCGGACTAGCGGGAGTGGCGGCACAGATACGCAGTATTTT.

This sequence joins TRBV19 and TRBJ1-2; 10 nucleotides match TRBD1. The CDR3 sequence is 16 residues long. Per germline, CDR1 LNHDA and CDR2 SQIVND (reference sequence). V gave up 8 bases and J gave up 0 bases; unmatched junction bases: 9. The CDR3 spells CASSRDRGLPNYGYTF. CDR3 DNA sequence: TGTGCCAGTTCCCGGGACAGGGGATTACCTAACTATGGCTACACCTTC. Together with reference TRBV19 and TRBJ1-2, the CDR3 gives the full variable domain: DGGITQSPKYLFRKEGQNVTLSCEQNLNHDAMYWYRQDPGQGLRLIYYSQIVNDFQKGDIAEGYSVSREKKESFPLTVTSAQKNPTAFYLCASSRDRGLPNYGYTFGSGTRLTVV.

The chain is built from TRBV27 and TRBJ2-1; 7 bases are a match to TRBD2. CDR3 size: 15 residues. The ends lost 5 bases at V and 5 bases at J; junction bases unmatched: 9. Germline V gene lookup returns CDR1 MNHEY and CDR2 SMNVEV (reference sequence). The CDR3, as DNA: TGTGCCAGCAGTCTACTCCGGGGGACTAACAATGAGCAGTTCTTC. Its protein is CASSLLRGTNNEQFF.

This clone showed up just a few times. The chain links TRBV4-3 to TRBJ2-5, with D possibly being TRBD2 (6 bases). Germline V gene sequence: CDR1 LGHNA, CDR2 YSLEER. The length of the CDR3 is 16 residues. V lost 0 bases and J lost 0, with 11 bases in between. CDR3 region: CASSQDGGAYQETQYF. The DNA for the CDR3 is TGCGCCAGCAGCCAAGACGGCGGGGCGTACCAAGAGACCCAGTACTTC.

In nucleotides, the CDR3 is TGTGCCAGCAGAACCGGGACAGGGGGCTACGAGCAGTACTTC. Translation: CASRTGTGGYEQYF. This rearrangement joins TRBV28 to TRBJ2-7; 11 nucleotides align to TRBD1. The CDR3 runs 14 residues. Germline lookup yields CDR1 MDHEN and CDR2 SYDVKM. The ends lost 6 bases at V and 3 bases at J; junction bases unmatched: 4.

The genes are TRBV15 and TRBJ2-2; D is perhaps TRBD2 (5 bases). From germline, CDR1 is LNHNV and CDR2 YYDKDF (reference sequence). This CDR3 has 13 residues. V lost 0 bases and J lost 8, with 7 bases in between. DNA for the CDR3: TGTGCCACCAGCAGAGATAGGAGGGGGGAGCTGTTTTTT. Its translation is CATSRDRRGELFF. Using reference TRBV15 and TRBJ2-2 for the parts outside the CDR3, the full variable domain is DAMVIQNPRYQVTQFGKPVTLSCSQTLNHNVMYWYQQKSSQAPKLLFHYYDKDFNNEADTPDNFQSRRPNTSFCFLDIRSPGLGDTAMYLCATSRDRRGELFFGEGSRLTVL.

The chain employs TRBV5-1 and TRBJ1-2, with TRBD1 matching over 8 bases. CDR1 and CDR2 from the germline V gene are SGHRS and YFSETQ. The CDR3 contains 16 residues. J lost 2 bases, V lost 3 bases, and 9 bases had no gene match. CDR3: CASSSDRGAPNYGYTF. The CDR3 coding sequence is TGCGCCAGCAGCTCAGACAGGGGTGCACCAAACTATGGCTACACCTTC.

V gene TRBV7-9 combines with J gene TRBJ2-5; 12 nucleotides match TRBD1. CDR1 and CDR2 (germline): SEHNR, FQNEAQ (reference sequence). V shed 7 bases and J 5 bases; nucleotides not matched to a gene: 8. This CDR3 has 15 amino acids. The CDR3 loop is CASTRDRGLGETQYF. The CDR3 nucleotides are TGTGCCAGCACTCGGGACAGGGGGCTGGGGGAGACCCAGTACTTC.

This sequence joins TRBV21-1 and TRBJ2-7; the D segment call TRBD2 is taken from the table without a DNA check. TRBV21-1 counts as a pseudogene. The CDR3 runs 15 residues. The CDR3 nucleotides are TGTGCCAGCAGCAATACACAGCGGGGGGGCGACGAGCAGTACTTC. Protein product: CASSNTQRGGDEQYF.